The 19 T cell receptor beta chains presented below share a single source sample, sequenced in a study of blood T cell repertoires in COVID-19 (TCRdb year 2020). The library was produced with the immunoSEQ multiplex PCR assay. TCRdb re-hosts the immuneACCESS table, in-frame sequences only. Its copies lack some clones; in the studies checked, an unresolved V gene accounts for under half of them, and the cause for the rest is not known. Counted in this sample were about 320,000 clones; about 82% of them appeared once. The ten largest clones capture under 2% of the sample. Material for sequencing was peripheral blood. The source is a woman between 45 and 65 years old with acute or convalescent COVID-19.

The rearrangement joins TRBV3-1 (or the pseudogene TRBV3-2) to TRBJ2-1; D may be TRBD2 (6 bases). The CDR3 is made up of 17 amino acids. In germline, CDR1 is LGHDT, CDR2 YNNKEL (reference sequence). The ends were cut back, 0 bases at V and 0 bases at J, with 12 bases in the middle. CDR3 in amino acids: CASSQDRLVYSYNEQFF. The CDR3 bases are TGTGCCAGCAGCCAAGATCGACTAGTCTACTCCTACAATGAGCAGTTCTTC.

This chain joins TRBV7-2 and TRBJ2-1, with TRBD2 matching over 10 bases. The trim removed 5 bases at V and 3 bases at J, leaving 4 bases unmatched. The germline gives CDR1 SGHTA, CDR2 FQGNSA. The CDR3 totals 15 residues. For the CDR3, the DNA is TGTGCCAGCAGCCTACAGCGGGGGGGCTACAATGAGCAGTTCTTC. Its translation: CASSLQRGGYNEQFF.

The chain employs TRBV9 and TRBJ1-1; D remains unclear. This CDR3 spans 14 amino acids. Germline CDR1 is SGDLS and CDR2 is YYNGEE. Deletions cut 0 bases from V and 1 base from J, with 7 bases between. The CDR3 DNA reads as TGTGCCAGCAGCGTAGAACAGTGGAACACTGAAGCTTTCTTT. It encodes CASSVEQWNTEAFF.

V and J are TRBV25-1 and TRBJ1-2, with a possible D match to TRBD1 (6 bases). Germline CDR1 MGHDK, CDR2 SYGVNS. The CDR3 sequence is 16 residues long. V was shortened by 8 bases and J by 5 bases, with 24 bases between the two germline ends. The CDR3 DNA sequence: TGTGCCAGCGCCGACGACAGGCATTCTGGTCTTTATGGCTACACCTTC. This codes for CASADDRHSGLYGYTF.

The chain couples TRBV3-1 (or the pseudogene TRBV3-2) to TRBJ1-1; D gene ambiguous. V lost 1 base to trimming and J lost 11 bases, with 17 bases between them. CDR3 size: 14 residues. Germline lookup yields CDR1 LGHDT and CDR2 YNNKEL (reference sequence). The CDR3 is CASSQVPGRGGAFF. The CDR3 region has the DNA TGTGCCAGCAGCCAAGTCCCTGGCCGCGGTGGGGCTTTCTTT.

The CDR3 coding sequence is TGTGCCAGCAGCAGCCGGGACAGGGGGCTCTACGAGCAGTACTTC. Protein: CASSSRDRGLYEQYF. The gene calls are TRBV7-9 and TRBJ2-7; 12 nucleotides line up with TRBD1. Trimming removed 5 bases from V and 3 bases from J; junction bases left unmatched: 5. The CDR3 loop spans 15 amino acids. Germline CDR1 and CDR2: SEHNR and FQNEAQ (reference sequence). The full variable domain, rest sourced from reference TRBV7-9 and TRBJ2-7, is DTGVSQNPRHKITKRGQNVTFRCDPISEHNRLYWYRQTLGQGPEFLTYFQNEAQLEKSRLLSDRFSAERPKGSFSTLEIQRTEQGDSAMYLCASSSRDRGLYEQYFGPGTRLTVT.

The chain employs TRBV6-4 and TRBJ2-4; 9 nucleotides agree with TRBD1. Per the germline V gene, CDR1 is MRHNA and CDR2 is SNTAGT. The CDR3 contains 15 residues. Losses at the gene ends were 8 bases for V and 0 bases for J; bases not matched to a gene: 5. The CDR3 here is CASARQGEAKNIQYF. Here the CDR3 DNA reads TGTGCCAGCGCTAGACAGGGGGAAGCCAAAAACATTCAGTACTTC.

The gene calls are TRBV19 and TRBJ1-2, with TRBD1 identical over 9 bases. Germline CDR1 LNHDA, CDR2 SQIVND (reference sequence). The trim removed 5 bases at V and 7 bases at J, leaving 8 bases unmatched. The CDR3 runs to 14 residues. In DNA form, the CDR3 reads TGTGCCAGTAGTCCATCACAGGGGGCTCGTGGCTACACCTTC. Amino acid sequence: CASSPSQGARGYTF.

The gene calls are TRBV30 and TRBJ1-6; 7 bases align to TRBD1. In germline, CDR1 is GTSNPN, CDR2 SVGIG (reference sequence). Trimming at V came to 4 bases and at J to 7 bases, leaving 13 bases not matched to a gene. The CDR3 has 16 amino acids. CDR3: CAWTRRRDSPNSPLHF. In DNA form, the CDR3 reads TGTGCCTGGACTAGAAGACGGGACAGCCCGAATTCACCCCTCCACTTT.

In this sample, this clone turned up once. A junction boundary mismatches the germline segment, possibly from a read error. The identical CDR3 is also encoded by other nucleotide sequences in the sample. This chain links TRBV9 with TRBJ1-6; a weak D match, TRBD1 (6 bases). This CDR3 has 15 residues. Germline V gene lookup returns CDR1 SGDLS and CDR2 YYNGEE. The CDR3 protein is CASSVGYRVGSPLHF. The CDR3 DNA follows: TGTGCTAGCAGCGTGGGGTACAGGGTTGGTTCACCCCTCCACTTT.

The chain is built from TRBV4-2 and TRBJ2-7; 7 bases align to TRBD1. CDR1 LGHNA and CDR2 YNFKEQ come from the germline V gene. Unmatched junction bases numbered 10, after V lost 3 bases and J lost 2 bases. There are 16 residues in the CDR3. As DNA, the CDR3 is TGTGCCAGCAGCCAGGCCAAAGGACAGGCAACCTACGAGCAGTACTTC. Its translation: CASSQAKGQATYEQYF.

V usage is TRBV4-1 and J usage is TRBJ1-1; D perhaps matches TRBD1 (5 bases). From germline, CDR1 is MGHRA and CDR2 YSYEKL. There are 12 residues in the CDR3. V lost 1 base to trimming and J lost 8 bases, with 8 bases between them. Here the CDR3 DNA reads TGCGCCAGCAGCCAAGGATCAGGGGAAGCTTTCTTT. It encodes CASSQGSGEAFF.

This sequence joins TRBV18 and TRBJ1-3, with D unresolved. The V and J ends lost 2 bases and 3 bases respectively, with 14 bases between them. This CDR3 region has 16 residues. The germline V gene has CDR1 KGHSH and CDR2 LQKENI. In DNA form, the CDR3 reads TGTGCCAGCTCACCATGGGAGAATAGATATGGAAACACCATATATTTT. Translated, it gives CASSPWENRYGNTIYF.

V usage is TRBV2 and J usage is TRBJ2-5, with 7 bases matching TRBD2. The V gene end was trimmed by 5 bases and the J gene end by 4 bases; junction bases not matched to a gene: 13. Germline CDR1 SNHLY, CDR2 FYNNEI. The CDR3 spans 16 residues. For the CDR3, the DNA is TGTGCCAGCAGTCCCACGGGGCTTTGGGGGGGAGAGACCCAGTACTTC. Amino acid sequence: CASSPTGLWGGETQYF.

The rearrangement uses TRBV19 and TRBJ2-5, with D perhaps TRBD2 (5 bases). Trimming removed 1 base at V and 5 bases at J, with 8 bases between. The germline V gene encodes CDR1 LNHDA and CDR2 SQIVND (reference sequence). This CDR3 contains 13 residues. This CDR3 is CASSIVSGETQYF. CDR3 bases: TGTGCCAGTAGTATAGTCTCGGGGGAGACCCAGTACTTC.

The chain joins TRBV3-1 (or the pseudogene TRBV3-2) to TRBJ2-3; D might be TRBD1 (6 bases). The CDR3 spans 17 residues. V shed 0 bases and J shed 3 bases, with 16 bases lying between them. Germline CDR1 LGHDT, CDR2 YNNKEL (reference sequence). DNA of the CDR3: TGTGCCAGCAGCCAAGAGTACGGGCAGGGGATAACAGATACGCAGTATTTT. Translated, it gives CASSQEYGQGITDTQYF.

CDR3 loop: CASSIDGTGAYEQYF. In DNA, the CDR3 is TGTGCCAGTAGTATAGACGGGACAGGGGCCTACGAGCAGTACTTC. The V and J genes are TRBV19 and TRBJ2-7, with TRBD1 identical over 10 bases. Germline lookup yields CDR1 LNHDA and CDR2 SQIVND (reference sequence). The CDR3 length is 15 residues. Losses at the gene ends were 0 bases for V and 2 bases for J; bases not matched to a gene: 1.

This clone came up once. CDR3 amino acids: CASSSNRKSYEQYF. The CDR3 nucleotides are TGTGCCAGCAGCTCAAACAGGAAAAGCTACGAGCAGTACTTC. The chain carries TRBV11-3 and TRBJ2-7, with D perhaps TRBD1 (5 bases). V was clipped by 4 bases and J by 3 bases, with 13 bases between them. Looked up from germline, CDR1 is SGHNT and CDR2 is YENEEA. The CDR3 contains 14 residues.

The chain links TRBV5-1 to TRBJ2-2; 10 bases align to TRBD1. Germline-derived CDR1 and CDR2 are SGHRS and YFSETQ. The ends lost 1 base at V and 6 bases at J; junction bases unmatched: 6. This CDR3 is 16 amino acids long. The CDR3 sequence: CASSLRGQGNSGELFF. In DNA form, the CDR3 reads TGCGCCAGCAGCTTGCGGGGACAGGGGAATTCCGGGGAGCTGTTTTTT.